This record looks at one T cell receptor (beta chain) sequence and its context. Its antigen is currently unknown. Other nucleotide sequences in the sample specify the same CDR3. This entry belongs to a study of shared clonotypes between healthy human individuals. Overall study: Plates per donor: three CD4 naive, three CD4 memory, two CD8 naive, one CD8 memory.

Germline loops: CDR1 ENHRY, CDR2 SYGVKD. This CDR3 is built from 15 residues. V was pared by 3 bases and J by 2 bases, with 11 bases between. Produced via immunoSEQ multiplex PCR; TCRdb's table is partial and in-frame only. The sample has approximately 980,000 clones, over 60% seen once; the top ten hold roughly 1.5%. Study findings and constraints: The sharing of 4.5% to 5% of naive CD4 clonotypes was seen across a few donors. Compared with clonotypes that all four donors shared, non-shared clonotypes had lower generation probabilities. Represented diversity (both genetic and exposure-history) was limited by the small number of donors.

V gene TRBV10-3 combines with J gene TRBJ2-1; a weak D match, TRBD2 (7 bases). Specimen: memory CD4+ T cells sorted from blood. Subset: CD45RA-negative fraction. The TCR was taken from a man younger than 35 in good health. The CDR3 DNA reads as TGTGCCATCAGTGACTCGGGGGGCCCCTACAATGAGCAGTTCTTC. It is translated as CAISDSGGPYNEQFF.